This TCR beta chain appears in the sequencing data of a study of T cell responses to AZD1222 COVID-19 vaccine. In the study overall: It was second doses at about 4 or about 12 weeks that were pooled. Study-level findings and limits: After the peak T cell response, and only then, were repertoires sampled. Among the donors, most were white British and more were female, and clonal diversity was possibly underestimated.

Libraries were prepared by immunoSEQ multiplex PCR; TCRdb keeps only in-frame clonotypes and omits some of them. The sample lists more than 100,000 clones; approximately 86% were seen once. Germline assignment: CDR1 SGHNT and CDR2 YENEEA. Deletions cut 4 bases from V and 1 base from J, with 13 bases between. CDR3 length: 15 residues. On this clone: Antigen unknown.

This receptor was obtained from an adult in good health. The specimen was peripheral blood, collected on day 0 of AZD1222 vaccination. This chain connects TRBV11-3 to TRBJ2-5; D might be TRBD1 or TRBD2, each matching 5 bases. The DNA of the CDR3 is TGTGCCAGCAGCTCGGGACCAGGGTTCCAAGAGACCCAGTACTTC. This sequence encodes CASSSGPGFQETQYF.